The TCR beta chain described here comes from a study of OX40 agonist ivuxolimab in advanced cancers. General notes on the study: Ivuxolimab, which targeted the costimulatory receptor OX40 (CD134), was an agonistic, fully human IgG2 monoclonal antibody. The paper reports the monotherapy dose-escalation portion (N of about 47 patients) of the phase I ivuxolimab trial. Partial responses occurred in three dose-escalation patients, of whom one had hepatocellular carcinoma and two had cutaneous melanoma. Prior anti-PD-1, anti-PD-L1 or anti-CTLA-4 therapy was permitted, and checkpoint inhibitors had been received by 40% to 50% of dose-escalation patients. Peripheral TCRbeta sequencing aimed to test whether ivuxolimab altered TCR sequence diversity and caused clonal T-cell expansion. Among the 52 dose-escalation patients, about 20 had hepatocellular carcinoma, about 15 melanoma, 9 renal cell carcinoma and 9 head and neck cancer. Intravenous ivuxolimab was administered to patients every 2 weeks at six dose levels: 0.01, 0.1, 0.3, 1.5, 3 and 10 mg/kg. The dose-escalation cohort was roughly 80% male with a mean age of about 60 years, ranging from roughly 20 to 85.

Remarks on this clone: Its target antigen remains unknown. Base qualities were left out, and no much larger clone turns up one base away.

Patients with a history of autoimmune disease or receiving systemic immunosuppression were excluded from the trial. Peripheral blood for TCR sequencing was collected from all dose cohorts at baseline, on cycle 4 day 1, and on cycle 7 day 1. Samples were obtained from an open-label, multicenter, first-in-human phase I dose-escalation trial of ivuxolimab. Adults with locally advanced or metastatic melanoma, renal cell carcinoma, hepatocellular carcinoma or head and neck squamous cell carcinoma were enrolled in the trial. Before TCR sequencing, CD4+ and CD8+ T cells were separately sorted from peripheral blood. Genomic DNA was extracted from sorted cells for sequencing of the TCRbeta CDR3 region. TCRbeta CDR3 regions were sequenced using the immunoSEQ Assay. Entries here come from immuneACCESS through TCRdb and include only in-frame sequences with V and J called. Some clones fail to appear in such tables; in the studies checked, an unresolved V gene covers under half of the shortfall, and the cause of the remainder is unknown. This sample has tens of thousands of clones in its table, and just under 85% of those were observed once. The ten largest make up less than 6.5% of the sample.

What the study reported, not specific to this receptor: Which antigens the clonally expanded peripheral T cells were specific for was not determined. At doses of 0.1 to 3.0 mg/kg, clonal expansion of both CD4+ and CD8+ blood T cells was observed from baseline to week 6. After ivuxolimab, more expanded clones were found on average in CD8+ T cells than in CD4+ T cells. Low levels of normalized T-cell clonal expansion were also seen in some nonresponding patients. Partial responders in the 0.1-3.0 mg/kg groups had among the lowest normalized peripheral clonal expansion, especially among CD8+ T cells.

The starting material was CD4+ or CD8+ T cells sorted from blood, obtained in a trial of the OX40 agonist ivuxolimab. The receptor was isolated from an adult with an advanced solid tumor such as melanoma, head and neck, liver or kidney cancer.

Here is the DNA: TGTGCCAGCAGCCTCTACGGCGCAGGTCTGACGGATACGCAGTATTTT. Translation gives CASSLYGAGLTDTQYF. Here the chain combines TRBV28 and TRBJ2-3, with no confidently assigned D gene. From the cysteine up to the phenylalanine, the CDR3 has a length of 16 residues. CDR3 DNA is the only sequence kept; it has 48 bases, read in frame from the first base. A distance of 22 bases separates the germline ends of V and J, which lose 6 bases and 6 bases respectively. The CDR1 and CDR2 encoded by the germline V gene are MDHEN and SYDVKM.